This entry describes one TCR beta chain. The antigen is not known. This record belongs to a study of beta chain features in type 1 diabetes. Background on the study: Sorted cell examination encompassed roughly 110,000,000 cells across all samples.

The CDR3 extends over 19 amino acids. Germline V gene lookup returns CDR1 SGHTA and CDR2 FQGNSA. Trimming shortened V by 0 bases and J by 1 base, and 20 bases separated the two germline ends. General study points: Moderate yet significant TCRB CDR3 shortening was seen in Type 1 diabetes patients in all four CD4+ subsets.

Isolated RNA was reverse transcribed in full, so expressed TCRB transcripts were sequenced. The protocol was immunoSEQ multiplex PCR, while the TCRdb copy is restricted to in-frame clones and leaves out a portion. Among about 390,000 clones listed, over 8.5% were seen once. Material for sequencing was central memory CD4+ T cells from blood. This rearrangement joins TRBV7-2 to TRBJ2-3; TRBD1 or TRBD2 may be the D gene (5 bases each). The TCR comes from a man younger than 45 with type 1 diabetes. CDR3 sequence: CASSLAVDSTGPGTDTQYF. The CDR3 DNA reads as TGTGCCAGCAGCTTAGCGGTCGATTCGACGGGGCCTGGCACAGATACGCAGTATTTT. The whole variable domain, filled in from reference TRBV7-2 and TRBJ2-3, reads GAGVSQSPSNKVTEKGKDVELRCDPISGHTALYWYRQSLGQGLEFLIYFQGNSAPDKSGLPSDRFSAERTGGSVSTLTIQRTQQEDSAVYLCASSLAVDSTGPGTDTQYFGPGTRLTVL.